The 6 T cell receptor beta chains in this list originate from one sample, sequenced in a study of CD8 T cells in ankylosing spondylitis. TCRdb re-derived calls from the 5' RACE reads in MiXCR, one entry per CDR3 protein. The sample includes more than 150,000 distinct CDR3 sequences, roughly 18% of them seen just once. Sequencing was carried out using blood, either unsorted or a sorted T cell fraction (not recorded which). These receptors were taken from a male donor aged 5 to 30 with ankylosing spondylitis or in good health (not recorded which).

This clonotype has a count of ten or more. The rearrangement uses TRBV27 and TRBJ2-5, with 10 bases lining up with TRBD2. V shed 6 bases, J shed 5 bases, and the junction held 15 bases outside the gene matches. The CDR3 spans 17 residues. Germline V gives CDR1 MNHEY, CDR2 SMNVEV (reference sequence). The CDR3 DNA is TGTGCCAGCAGACCTTCGAGCGGGAGGGCTATTCGGGAGACCCAGTACTTC. Its translation: CASRPSSGRAIRETQYF.

This clonotype was observed at least ten times. The chain joins TRBV12-3 or TRBV12-4 to TRBJ1-2; D unresolved. V was pared by 3 bases and J by 8 bases, with 13 bases between. The CDR3 consists of 13 residues. CDR3 coding DNA: TGTGCCAGCAGTTTTGCAGGAGCCAGGGGCTACACCTTC. It encodes CASSFAGARGYTF.

The rearrangement links TRBV27 to TRBJ2-7; D is possibly TRBD2 (6 bases). V lost 6 bases and J 6 bases, leaving 21 bases between the germline ends. From germline, CDR1 is MNHEY and CDR2 SMNVEV (reference sequence). The CDR3 totals 15 residues. The CDR3 spells CASSMTAGSGGEQYF. As DNA, the CDR3 is TGTGCCAGCAGCATGACTGCCGGGAGCGGCGGCGAGCAGTACTTC.

V gene TRBV19 combines with J gene TRBJ2-1, with 7 bases matching TRBD1. The length of the CDR3 is 13 residues. V dropped 7 bases and J dropped 3; count of bases not matched to a gene: 3. Germline V lookup: CDR1 LNHDA, CDR2 SQIVND (reference sequence). DNA for the CDR3: TGTGCCAGTATAAGGACAGGCTACAATGAGCAGTTCTTC. Protein product: CASIRTGYNEQFF.

The sample holds a few counts of this clonotype. The genes are TRBV29-1 and TRBJ2-1; 11 nucleotides match TRBD2. The germline CDR1 and CDR2 sequences are SQVTM and ANQGSEA. There are 12 residues in the CDR3. V shed 7 bases, J shed 7 bases, and the junction held 3 bases outside the gene matches. Here the CDR3 reads CSGLAGGNEQFF. CDR3 DNA: TGCAGCGGATTAGCGGGAGGGAATGAGCAGTTCTTC.

In its sample, this clonotype was seen many times. V is TRBV6-4 and J is TRBJ2-3, with 7 bases aligning to TRBD1. After removal of 5 bases from V and 5 bases from J, the junction contained 4 bases not matched to a gene. Germline V CDR1 and CDR2: MRHNA, SNTAGT. There are 13 residues in the CDR3. CDR3 in amino acids: CASSKTGRDTQYF. The CDR3 bases are TGTGCCAGCAGTAAGACAGGGAGAGATACGCAGTATTTT.